This T cell receptor beta chain was sequenced during a study of shared clonotypes between healthy human individuals. Study at large: Three plates each covered CD4 naive and memory; CD8 naive two, CD8 memory one.

Investigators divided CD4+ cells into CD45RA+ naive and CD45RA-negative memory subsets. This CDR3 has 12 amino acids. Germline CDR1 is GTSNPN and CDR2 is SVGIG (reference sequence). V shed 1 base and J shed 4 bases, with 7 bases lying between them. As handled by the study authors: ImmunoSEQ junction-only sequences lacked quality scores, so their filtering differed. Method: immunoSEQ multiplex PCR; TCRdb's copy keeps in-frame clones and lacks some. Clone size and V and J calls were adopted from that table, with D and trimming inferred from the DNA. The sample lists over a million clones; around 97% were seen once.

The chain couples TRBV30 to TRBJ1-1, with D hard to call. The receptor comes from a man in his thirties or forties in good health. The source material was naive CD4+ T cells sorted from blood. The sample's subset: CD45RA+ positively selected. The DNA for the CDR3 is TGTGCCTGGAGTGGGGGTCTCACTGAAGCTTTCTTT. Protein: CAWSGGLTEAFF. Complete variable domain (other parts from reference TRBV30 and TRBJ1-1): SQTIHQWPATLVQPVGSPLSLECTVEGTSNPNLYWYRQAAGRGLQLLFYSVGIGQISSEVPQNLSASRPQDRQFILSSKKLLLSDSGFYLCAWSGGLTEAFFGQGTRLTVV.